The 21 T cell receptor beta chains below all came from one sample that was sequenced in a study of long-term antiretroviral therapy in people with HIV. It was version v3.0 of the immunoSEQ assay that was run at survey level. Sequenced by immunoSEQ multiplex PCR; TCRdb stores in-frame clones only, minus some. The table shows around 35,000 clones, with about 96% occurring only once. This material consisted of unsorted PBMCs, taken 6.9 years after starting antiretroviral therapy. Receptor source: a man between 25 and 39 years old with HIV.

J is TRBJ1-1 and V is TRBV9, with unresolved D. The germline CDR1 and CDR2 sequences are SGDLS and YYNGEE. The CDR3 is 15 residues long. V shed 0 bases and J shed 8 bases, with 17 bases lying between them. DNA for the CDR3: TGTGCCAGCAGCGTAGATTCTTTAGAACCGCGCGAAGCTTTCTTT. This codes for CASSVDSLEPREAFF.

V usage is TRBV2 and J usage is TRBJ1-5; 10 bases align to TRBD1. V lost 5 bases, J lost 6 bases, and 7 bases stayed unmatched. The CDR3 length is 15 residues. CDR1 SNHLY and CDR2 FYNNEI come from the germline V gene. CDR3 sequence: CASSISGQGSQPQHF. The CDR3 DNA is TGTGCCAGCAGTATATCGGGACAGGGGAGTCAGCCCCAGCATTTT.

The chain's CDR3 is CASRSGRDYEQYF. For the CDR3, the DNA is TGTGCCAGCAGGTCGGGTAGGGACTACGAGCAGTACTTC. The V call is TRBV6-6, the J call TRBJ2-7; D uncertain. V lost 6 bases, J lost 3 bases, and 12 bases lay in between. The CDR3 has 13 amino acids. The germline CDR1 and CDR2 sequences are MNHNY and SVGAGI (reference sequence).

This clone was detected once. This chain links TRBV7-2 with TRBJ2-3, with unresolved D. The ends were cut back, 1 base at V and 8 bases at J, with 13 bases in the middle. Germline V gene data show CDR1 as SGHTA and CDR2 as FQGNSA. CDR3 size: 14 residues. In DNA form, the CDR3 reads TGTGCCAGCAGCTTAGAGGTGATCCGGAGTACGCAGTATTTT. Translating it yields CASSLEVIRSTQYF.

The chain joins TRBV13 to TRBJ1-2; D is perhaps TRBD1 (5 bases). The CDR3 is 13 amino acids. From germline, CDR1 is PRHDT and CDR2 FYEKMQ (reference sequence). V shed 5 bases and J shed 8 bases, with 15 bases lying between them. The CDR3 protein is CASSRNGALGYTF. The CDR3 DNA reads as TGTGCCAGCAGCCGCAACGGGGCGTTGGGCTACACCTTC.

This clone occurred once. The chain couples TRBV6-1 to TRBJ1-5; D is unresolved. Germline V gene lookup returns CDR1 MNHNS and CDR2 SASEGT. Trimming cost V 6 bases and J 0 bases, with 12 bases left between them. The CDR3 loop spans 15 amino acids. CDR3 sequence: CASRSRNLSNQPQHF. The CDR3 DNA sequence: TGTGCCAGCAGGTCACGAAACCTTAGCAATCAGCCCCAGCATTTT.

The chain joins TRBV19 to TRBJ2-7; 7 positions agree with TRBD1. Unmatched junction bases numbered 11, after V lost 10 bases and J lost 5 bases. The germline V gene encodes CDR1 LNHDA and CDR2 SQIVND (reference sequence). The CDR3 covers 13 residues. The CDR3 reads CATRDRNPHEQYF. CDR3 nucleotide sequence: TGTGCCACTAGGGACAGAAACCCCCACGAGCAGTACTTC.

V is TRBV6-1 and J is TRBJ1-2, with 9 positions matching TRBD1. The CDR3 is 16 amino acids. Germline V lookup: CDR1 MNHNS, CDR2 SASEGT. V lost 4 bases to trimming and J lost 2 bases; unmatched junction nucleotides: 8. CDR3 sequence (DNA): TGTGCCAGCAGTGGGACTCGGACAGGGGAGAACTATGGCTACACCTTC. Amino acid sequence: CASSGTRTGENYGYTF.

This CDR3 reads CASSSVAFRGSYGYTF. In DNA form, the CDR3 reads TGTGCCAGCAGTTCGGTCGCATTCAGGGGGAGCTATGGCTACACCTTC. V is TRBV7-2 and J is TRBJ1-2, with 7 bases matching TRBD1. The V gene's germline CDR1 is SGHTA and CDR2 FQGNSA. V dropped 6 bases and J dropped 4; count of bases not matched to a gene: 14. The CDR3 sequence is 16 residues long.

This clone was recorded once. The chain couples TRBV7-9 to TRBJ2-7, with D uncertain. In germline, CDR1 is SEHNR, CDR2 FQNEAQ (reference sequence). This CDR3 is 14 amino acids long. V lost 2 bases, J lost 3 bases, and 11 bases lay in between. This CDR3 reads CASSLSFRFYEQYF. The CDR3 coding sequence is TGTGCCAGCAGCTTAAGCTTTCGTTTCTACGAGCAGTACTTC.

The CDR3 DNA reads as TGTGCCAGCAGTTCTAGCGGAAGCTCCTACAATGAGCAGTTCTTC. As protein: CASSSSGSSYNEQFF. The V call is TRBV27, the J call TRBJ2-1, with 7 bases aligning to TRBD2. V shed 4 bases and J 0 bases; nucleotides not matched to a gene: 3. In germline, CDR1 is MNHEY, CDR2 SMNVEV (reference sequence). The CDR3 runs to 15 residues.

This chain links TRBV4-3 with TRBJ1-2; a possible D gene is TRBD1 (5 bases). This CDR3 spans 16 amino acids. Germline CDR1 is LGHNA and CDR2 is YSLEER. V lost 0 bases and J lost 8, with 19 bases in between. CDR3 region: CASSQDWGGIGGGYTF. In nucleotides, the CDR3 is TGCGCCAGCAGCCAAGATTGGGGGGGGATAGGAGGAGGCTACACCTTC.

The V gene is TRBV7-9, the J gene TRBJ1-2; D ambiguous. The CDR3 is 14 amino acids. Germline CDR1 reads SEHNR; CDR2 reads FQNEAQ (reference sequence). The V end was cut by 5 bases, the J end by 2 bases, with 12 bases between. CDR3 region: CASSRVGGNYGYTF. The CDR3 DNA reads as TGTGCCAGCAGCCGGGTTGGAGGAAACTATGGCTACACCTTC.

The genes are TRBV18 and TRBJ1-2; D remains unclear. The V and J ends lost 8 bases and 7 bases respectively, with 14 bases between them. The germline V gene encodes CDR1 KGHSH and CDR2 LQKENI. This CDR3 region has 12 residues. CDR3: CASRAEGSGYTF. CDR3 nucleotide sequence: TGTGCCAGCAGGGCAGAGGGAAGTGGCTACACCTTC. Drawing the rest from reference TRBV18 and TRBJ1-2, the complete variable domain is NAGVMQNPRHLVRRRGQEARLRCSPMKGHSHVYWYRQLPEEGLKFMVYLQKENIIDESGMPKERFSAEFPKEGPSILRIQQVVRGDSAAYFCASRAEGSGYTFGSGTRLTVV.

This chain links TRBV5-5 with TRBJ2-7; D gene uncertain. The CDR3 totals 11 residues. Germline CDR1 is SGHKS and CDR2 is YYEKEE (reference sequence). V was trimmed by 4 bases and J by 6 bases, leaving 8 bases between them. The CDR3 is CASSESPEQYF. CDR3 DNA sequence: TGTGCCAGCAGCGAGAGTCCCGAGCAGTACTTC.

The chain couples TRBV7-9 to TRBJ2-3; the match to TRBD1 covers 9 bases. The CDR3 loop spans 15 amino acids. Germline V lookup: CDR1 SEHNR, CDR2 FQNEAQ (reference sequence). Unmatched junction bases numbered 5, after V lost 1 base and J lost 6 bases. The CDR3 DNA reads as TGTGCCAGCAGCTTAGGGGACAGGGAATGGGATACGCAGTATTTT. Translation gives CASSLGDREWDTQYF.

This sequence joins TRBV10-3 and TRBJ1-5; TRBD1 is a possible D gene (5 bases). Trimming took off 8 bases at V and 7 bases at J, with 15 bases between the two ends. This CDR3 spans 13 amino acids. CDR1 and CDR2 from the germline V gene are ENHRY and SYGVKD. CDR3 nucleotide sequence: TGTGCCATCCGGGGGGGGGTTAGCCAGCCCCAGCATTTT. This translates into CAIRGGVSQPQHF.

The chain is built from TRBV27 and TRBJ1-2; D is unresolved. V lost 5 bases and J 6 bases, leaving 16 bases between the germline ends. The V gene's germline CDR1 is MNHEY and CDR2 SMNVEV (reference sequence). There are 14 residues in the CDR3. CDR3 region: CASSLSRRSDGYTF. The DNA for the CDR3 is TGTGCCAGCAGTCTTTCCCGCAGGTCGGATGGCTACACCTTC.

The CDR3 nucleotides are TGTGCCAGCAGCGGTAGAGGGACAGATACGCAGTATTTT. Protein product: CASSGRGTDTQYF. The chain has TRBV14 and TRBJ2-3; a weak D match, TRBD2 (5 bases). Germline lookup yields CDR1 SGHDN and CDR2 FVKESK. This CDR3 has 13 amino acids. V gave up 5 bases and J gave up 3 bases, with 9 bases separating them.

The CDR3 DNA reads as TGTGCCAGCAGCTTCAGGTGGACGGCTGAAAAACTGTTTTTT. Amino acid sequence: CASSFRWTAEKLFF. The chain carries TRBV7-8 and TRBJ1-4; no reliable D call. Trimming took 3 bases from V and 7 from J, leaving 12 bases between them. This CDR3 is 14 amino acids long. Per germline, CDR1 SGHVS and CDR2 FQNEAQ.

This clone has only one observation. The chain uses TRBV7-8 and TRBJ1-1; no reliable D call. The CDR3 length is 13 residues. Trimming removed 2 bases at V and 1 base at J, with 5 bases between. CDR1 and CDR2 from the germline V gene are SGHVS and FQNEAQ. The CDR3 loop reads CASSLIKNTEAFF. As DNA, the CDR3 is TGTGCCAGCAGCTTAATAAAGAACACTGAAGCTTTCTTT. Based on the CDR3 plus reference TRBV7-8 and TRBJ1-1, the full variable domain is GAGVSQSPRYKVAKRGQDVALRCDPISGHVSLFWYQQALGQGPEFLTYFQNEAQLDKSGLPSDRFFAERPEGSVSTLKIQRTQQEDSAVYLCASSLIKNTEAFFGQGTRLTVV.